This T cell receptor beta chain was found in a study of chemoradiotherapy in HPV16-positive cancers. CDR1 is LNHDA, CDR2 SQIVND, per germline (reference sequence). The CDR3 has 14 amino acids. The V end was cut by 3 bases, the J end by 1 base, with 6 bases between. General observations from the study: Candidate HPV-specific clones and E7-related TCR motifs grew in tumor during treatment. HPV-responsive T-cell expansion during chemoradiotherapy was linked to improved recurrence-free survival in HPV16-positive patients. The functional HPV-specific definition rests on just two HPV16-positive patients.

Profiled with immunoSEQ multiplex PCR; TCRdb holds only in-frame clones, not every one. The sample has under 5,500 clones; 91% are singletons. A remark on this clone: The antigen remains undetermined.

The J gene is TRBJ2-2, the V gene TRBV19; no reliable D call. The source is a human donor with HPV-associated anogenital cancer. Source: tumor tissue, taken from a patient who underwent chemoradiotherapy. CDR3 sequence reads: CASSILGNTGELFF. The DNA for the CDR3 is TGTGCCAGTAGTATTTTGGGGAACACCGGGGAGCTGTTTTTT. The full variable domain, with the rest looked up from reference TRBV19 and TRBJ2-2, is DGGITQSPKYLFRKEGQNVTLSCEQNLNHDAMYWYRQDPGQGLRLIYYSQIVNDFQKGDIAEGYSVSREKKESFPLTVTSAQKNPTAFYLCASSILGNTGELFFGEGSRLTVL.